The 9 T cell receptor beta chains below come from one sample, sequenced in a study of regulatory T cells in long-lasting Graves disease. According to the study, TCR beta libraries were built with iRepertoire HTBI primers and CDR3-region Arm-PCR. MiXCR, run by TCRdb on the multiplex PCR reads, gives a single entry per CDR3 protein. Of 600,000 to 650,000 distinct CDR3 sequences in the sample, about 15% were seen once. Time point denoted: newly diagnosed GD, antithyroid drugs for less than 3 months. The TCR library used RNA extracted from PBMCs. The same data also went into a second study, on T cells in Graves' hyperthyroidism and ophthalmopathy.

Sequenced here: peripheral blood mononuclear cells (PBMCs), sampled at new diagnosis, from a patient treated with antithyroid drugs. The receptors originated from a woman aged 30 to 39 with Graves disease.

The gene calls are TRBV4-1 and TRBJ1-5; a possible D gene is TRBD1 (5 bases). The CDR3 is made up of 14 amino acids. Germline V CDR1 and CDR2: MGHRA, YSYEKL. Between the trimmed V and J ends, which lost 0 bases and 8 bases, there was a span of 11 bases. The CDR3: CASSQEPGGEPQHF. The DNA of the CDR3 is TGCGCCAGCAGCCAAGAACCGGGGGGAGAGCCCCAGCATTTT.

The genes are TRBV20-1 and TRBJ2-7; D ambiguous. The CDR3 contains 13 residues. From germline, CDR1 is DFQATT and CDR2 SNEGSKA (reference sequence). Deletions cut 0 bases from V and 0 bases from J, with 6 bases between. The CDR3 nucleotides read TGCAGTGCTAGAGATTTTACCTCCTACGAGCAGTACTTC. Translation: CSARDFTSYEQYF.

This chain joins TRBV28 and TRBJ1-3; TRBD1 might be the D (6 bases). The germline CDR1 and CDR2 sequences are MDHEN and SYDVKM. CDR3 length equals 16 residues. V lost 5 bases and J 8 bases, leaving 22 bases between the germline ends. The CDR3: CASSTGWVGEGDTIYF. CDR3 sequence (DNA): TGTGCCAGCAGTACAGGGTGGGTGGGAGAAGGAGACACCATATATTTT.

This clonotype was observed a few times. This rearrangement joins TRBV10-3 to TRBJ2-3, with D possibly being TRBD2 (6 bases). Germline V gene lookup returns CDR1 ENHRY and CDR2 SYGVKD. V lost 6 bases to trimming and J lost 1 base, with 8 bases between them. The CDR3 contains 13 residues. For the CDR3, the DNA is TGTGCCATCAGCGGGAGCGGCACAGATACGCAGTATTTT. This translates into CAISGSGTDTQYF.

The chain recombines TRBV20-1 with TRBJ2-2; 7 positions agree with TRBD1. Trimming at V came to 3 bases and at J to 3 bases, leaving 4 bases not matched to a gene. CDR1 and CDR2 (germline): DFQATT, SNEGSKA (reference sequence). The CDR3 loop spans 14 amino acids. The CDR3 is CSARTGLYTGELFF. The CDR3 nucleotides are TGCAGTGCTAGGACAGGGCTATACACCGGGGAGCTGTTTTTT.

The sample holds many counts of this clonotype. The chain links TRBV7-9 to TRBJ1-1; no clear D. Trimming took off 3 bases at V and 11 bases at J, with 10 bases between the two ends. In germline, CDR1 is SEHNR, CDR2 FQNEAQ (reference sequence). The CDR3 is 11 amino acids. CDR3: CASSFARRAFF. CDR3 DNA sequence: TGTGCCAGCAGCTTCGCCCGGAGGGCTTTCTTT.

This clonotype was counted ten times or more. The J gene is TRBJ2-5, the V gene TRBV12-3 or TRBV12-4, with 9 bases aligning to TRBD1. The V segment lost 7 bases and the J segment 4 bases; nucleotides outside the gene matches: 7. This CDR3 is built from 14 residues. The CDR3 loop reads CASTRETGGETQYF. The CDR3 DNA reads TGTGCCAGCACCAGAGAGACAGGGGGAGAGACCCAGTACTTC.

The rearrangement joins TRBV20-1 to TRBJ2-5; the D is unclear. Germline CDR1 and CDR2: DFQATT and SNEGSKA (reference sequence). Trimming stripped 5 bases from V and 5 bases from J, with 6 bases between. The CDR3 consists of 10 residues. CDR3 sequence (DNA): TGCAGTGCTGGCTGGGAGACCCAGTACTTC. Amino acids: CSAGWETQYF.

This rearrangement joins TRBV11-2 to TRBJ1-6; D not certain. This CDR3 has 16 amino acids. The germline CDR1 and CDR2 sequences are SGHAT and FQNNGV. The V gene lost 5 bases and the J gene lost 4 bases, with 15 bases spanning the gap. The CDR3, as DNA: TGTGCCAGCAGCGCCCCCCTAAGTCCTTATAATTCACCCCTCCACTTT. Translated, it gives CASSAPLSPYNSPLHF.